The present TCR beta chain was sequenced within a study of OX40 agonist ivuxolimab in advanced cancers. Whole-study context: Subjects had a mean age of about 61 years, with a range of roughly 20 to 80; around 80% were male. General study findings and limits: At 0.1 to 3.0 mg/kg, CD4+ and CD8+ blood T cells expanded clonally by week 6.

In the case of this clone: The antigen is not known.

CDR3 length: 16 amino acids. The germline gives CDR1 SGHKS, CDR2 YYEKEE (reference sequence). V dropped 4 bases and J dropped 0; count of bases not matched to a gene: 4. Sampling times: baseline, cycle 4 day 1, cycle 7 day 1. Measured with immunoSEQ multiplex PCR; TCRdb has only the in-frame clones, and not every one. The profile shows fewer than 60,000 clones, about 88% of them singletons. Material: CD4+ or CD8+ T cells sorted from blood, obtained in a trial of the OX40 agonist ivuxolimab. V usage is TRBV5-5 and J usage is TRBJ2-3; 11 bases are a match to TRBD2. The clonotype originates from an adult with an advanced solid tumor such as melanoma, head and neck, liver or kidney cancer. In DNA form, the CDR3 reads TGTGCCAGCAGCCTCTTAGCGGGGGGGAGCACAGATACGCAGTATTTT. It encodes CASSLLAGGSTDTQYF. Drawing the rest from reference TRBV5-5 and TRBJ2-3, the complete variable domain is DAGVTQSPTHLIKTRGQQVTLRCSPISGHKSVSWYQQVLGQGPQFIFQYYEKEERGRGNFPDRFSARQFPNYSSELNVNALLLGDSALYLCASSLLAGGSTDTQYFGPGTRLTVL.